These 21 T cell receptor beta chains were sequenced from one sample in a study of blood T cell repertoires in COVID-19. Sequenced by immunoSEQ multiplex PCR; TCRdb stores in-frame clones only, minus some. This table has approximately 460,000 clones, roughly 87% appearing once. The sample taken for sequencing was peripheral blood. The receptors were gathered from a man younger than 35 with COVID-19, enrolled during active disease.

The genes are TRBV18 and TRBJ2-6; perhaps TRBD2 as D (5 bases). CDR3 length: 19 amino acids. Germline V lookup: CDR1 KGHSH, CDR2 LQKENI. Trimming removed 2 bases from V and 0 bases from J, with 17 bases in between. The CDR3 protein is CASSPFTGSLFSGANVLTF. CDR3 DNA: TGTGCCAGCTCACCATTCACGGGGAGTCTGTTCTCTGGGGCCAACGTCCTGACTTTC.

The J gene is TRBJ2-1, the V gene TRBV5-1, with D perhaps TRBD1 (6 bases). Trimming removed 5 bases at V and 7 bases at J, with 19 bases between. Looked up from germline, CDR1 is SGHRS and CDR2 is YFSETQ. The CDR3 extends over 15 amino acids. CDR3 nucleotides: TGCGCCAGCAGTGGGGTGCTGGGCAGGGGAAATGAGCAGTTCTTC. This encodes CASSGVLGRGNEQFF.

In this sample, this clone turned up once. The chain carries TRBV9 and TRBJ1-1; 8 bases are a match to TRBD1. Germline V lookup: CDR1 SGDLS, CDR2 YYNGEE. Unmatched junction bases numbered 9, after V lost 3 bases and J lost 5 bases. The CDR3 covers 15 residues. The CDR3 coding sequence is TGTGCCAGCAGCGCCCTAGGACAGGGAGGGACTGAAGCTTTCTTT. The encoded protein is CASSALGQGGTEAFF.

This clone was seen once. J is TRBJ1-2 and V is TRBV25-1; no clear D. V lost 0 bases, J lost 5 bases, and 13 bases lay in between. This CDR3 has 15 amino acids. Germline assignment: CDR1 MGHDK and CDR2 SYGVNS. The CDR3 DNA sequence: TGTGCCAGCAGTGAATATAAAGCGGCCTCATATGGCTACACCTTC. Amino acids: CASSEYKAASYGYTF.

The genes are TRBV21-1 and TRBJ1-1. TRBV21-1 is a known pseudogene. The CDR3 extends over 17 amino acids. CDR3 amino acids: CASSKVEGGKGNTEAFF. The CDR3 nucleotides are TGTGCCAGCAGCAAAGTGGAGGGTGGCAAGGGGAACACTGAAGCTTTCTTT.

The chain joins TRBV5-4 to TRBJ1-4, with 7 bases that match TRBD1. Germline CDR1 and CDR2: SGHNT and YYREEE (reference sequence). The CDR3 covers 15 residues. The V and J ends lost 5 bases and 8 bases, in that order; junction bases with no gene match: 12. The CDR3 region is CASSRGTGVSEKLFF. CDR3 nucleotides: TGTGCCAGCAGTCGTGGAACAGGGGTGAGCGAAAAACTGTTTTTT.

This clone was observed a handful of times. This chain uses TRBV5-1 with TRBJ2-5; the D gene is possibly TRBD2 (6 bases). V lost 0 bases, J lost 1 base, and 13 bases lay in between. Germline V gene lookup returns CDR1 SGHRS and CDR2 YFSETQ. This CDR3 contains 16 residues. The CDR3 loop reads CASSLGSRAGQETQYF. The CDR3 region has the DNA TGCGCCAGCAGCTTGGGATCTAGAGCGGGCCAAGAGACCCAGTACTTC.

The table lists this clone with a few counts. The rearrangement uses TRBV7-9 and TRBJ2-3; TRBD1 matches at 8 bases. The V and J ends lost 5 bases and 2 bases, in that order; junction bases with no gene match: 9. Germline-derived CDR1 and CDR2 are SEHNR and FQNEAQ (reference sequence). The CDR3 totals 16 residues. The CDR3 DNA is TGTGCCAGCAGCATAAGACAGGGGACCAACACAGATACGCAGTATTTT. It specifies CASSIRQGTNTDTQYF.

This clone was observed a handful of times. The CDR3: CATRRDWVGSEAFF. The CDR3 DNA sequence: TGTGCCACCCGCAGGGATTGGGTCGGGTCTGAAGCTTTCTTT. The chain employs TRBV19 and TRBJ1-1; D may be TRBD1 (5 bases). The CDR3 is made up of 14 amino acids. Deletions cut 10 bases from V and 6 bases from J, with 21 bases between. In germline, CDR1 is LNHDA, CDR2 SQIVND (reference sequence).

The gene calls are TRBV24-1 and TRBJ2-1; a possible D gene is TRBD2 (6 bases). Trimming shortened V by 5 bases and J by 0 bases, and 13 bases separated the two germline ends. CDR1 is KGHDR and CDR2 is SFDVKD in the germline V gene. This CDR3 has 16 residues. CDR3 coding DNA: TGTGCCACCAGTGGTGCGGGGAGTAGCTCCTACAATGAGCAGTTCTTC. As protein: CATSGAGSSSYNEQFF.

The V gene is TRBV3-1 (or the pseudogene TRBV3-2), the J gene TRBJ2-1; 7 nucleotides line up with TRBD2. The CDR3 is made up of 16 amino acids. Germline assignment: CDR1 LGHDT and CDR2 YNNKEL (reference sequence). J lost 1 base, V lost 0 bases, and 3 bases had no gene match. CDR3 sequence reads: CASSQDGLDSYNEQFF. As DNA, the CDR3 is TGTGCCAGCAGCCAAGATGGACTAGATTCCTACAATGAGCAGTTCTTC.

A single count supports this clone. The rearrangement joins TRBV24-1 to TRBJ2-5; 10 positions match TRBD1. The ends lost 4 bases at V and 5 bases at J; junction bases unmatched: 6. CDR1 and CDR2 from the germline V gene are KGHDR and SFDVKD. The CDR3 length is 15 residues. The CDR3 coding sequence is TGTGCCACCAGTGACCGGGACAGGGGTGGGGAGACCCAGTACTTC. Protein product: CATSDRDRGGETQYF.

The rearrangement joins TRBV11-3 to TRBJ2-3; 16 bases fit TRBD2. Germline V gives CDR1 SGHNT, CDR2 YENEEA. The CDR3 spans 17 residues. With 0 bases clipped from V and 4 bases from J, the junction kept 1 base outside the gene matches. DNA for the CDR3: TGTGCCAGCAGCTTAGATGGGACTAGCGGGGGGGCAGATACGCAGTATTTT. This codes for CASSLDGTSGGADTQYF.

This clone was recorded once. In DNA form, the CDR3 reads TGCGCCAGTGGGGACAGCCCCTACGAGCAGTACTTC. Translated, it gives CASGDSPYEQYF. This rearrangement joins TRBV10-1 to TRBJ2-7, with 7 bases matching TRBD1. The CDR3 sequence is 12 residues long. CDR1 and CDR2 from the germline V gene are WNHNN and SYGVQD (reference sequence). V was pared by 9 bases and J by 2 bases, with 4 bases of the junction left unmatched.

The CDR3 loop reads CASSLYAGSSYNEQFF. The CDR3 nucleotides read TGTGCCAGCAGTTTATATGCGGGAAGCTCCTACAATGAGCAGTTCTTC. V is TRBV27 and J is TRBJ2-1, with a possible D match to TRBD2 (6 bases). Looked up from germline, CDR1 is MNHEY and CDR2 is SMNVEV (reference sequence). This CDR3 has 16 amino acids. V was cut by 1 base and J by 0 bases, with 10 bases left in between.

This chain connects TRBV6-2 or TRBV6-3 to TRBJ2-7; 9 bases fit TRBD1. Germline CDR1 and CDR2: MNHEY and SVGEGT. This CDR3 spans 16 amino acids. The V gene end was trimmed by 2 bases and the J gene end by 1 base; junction bases not matched to a gene: 6. Here the CDR3 DNA reads TGTGCCAGCAGTTACACGGGACAGGGACCATCCTACGAGCAGTACTTC. Translating gives CASSYTGQGPSYEQYF.

This chain links TRBV11-2 with TRBJ2-1; possibly TRBD1 for D (6 bases). V lost 5 bases and J 7 bases, leaving 18 bases between the germline ends. The CDR3 covers 15 residues. From germline, CDR1 is SGHAT and CDR2 FQNNGV. The chain's CDR3 is CASSPSRDKGNEQFF. CDR3 sequence (DNA): TGTGCCAGCAGCCCTAGCCGGGACAAGGGGAATGAGCAGTTCTTC.

The chain carries TRBV21-1 and TRBJ2-7; the table gives TRBD2 as D, unverified against the DNA. TRBV21-1 is a pseudogene. The CDR3 sequence is 15 residues long. CDR3 residues: CASSMEGLMDYEQYF. In DNA, the CDR3 is TGTGCCAGCAGCATGGAAGGACTCATGGACTACGAGCAGTACTTC.

The J gene is TRBJ2-5, the V gene TRBV4-1; TRBD2 matches at 7 bases. In germline, CDR1 is MGHRA, CDR2 YSYEKL. There are 17 residues in the CDR3. The V gene end was trimmed by 2 bases and the J gene end by 4 bases; junction bases not matched to a gene: 13. CDR3 residues: CASSQRRAGLGRETQYF. CDR3 DNA sequence: TGCGCCAGCAGCCAAAGGAGGGCAGGACTAGGGAGAGAGACCCAGTACTTC.

In the case of this clone: This same CDR3 is encoded by further DNA sequences in the sample. This rearrangement joins TRBV5-1 to TRBJ2-7; 10 bases agree with TRBD2. The CDR3 length is 15 residues. The germline CDR1 and CDR2 sequences are SGHRS and YFSETQ. Trimming removed 4 bases from V and 0 bases from J; junction bases left unmatched: 4. The CDR3 DNA follows: TGCGCCAGCAGCCCCCGGACTAGCGGCTCCTACGAGCAGTACTTC. Translation gives CASSPRTSGSYEQYF. The full variable domain, rest sourced from reference TRBV5-1 and TRBJ2-7, is KAGVTQTPRYLIKTRGQQVTLSCSPISGHRSVSWYQQTPGQGLQFLFEYFSETQRNKGNFPGRFSGRQFSNSRSEMNVSTLELGDSALYLCASSPRTSGSYEQYFGPGTRLTVT.

The genes are TRBV19 and TRBJ1-1, with no clear D. Looked up from germline, CDR1 is LNHDA and CDR2 is SQIVND (reference sequence). The CDR3 contains 13 residues. V lost 6 bases, J lost 3 bases, and 11 bases lay in between. CDR3 amino acids: CASSTRGYTEAFF. The CDR3 DNA reads as TGTGCCAGTAGCACCCGCGGGTACACTGAAGCTTTCTTT.